This TCR beta chain came from a study of beta chain features in type 1 diabetes (dated by TCRdb to between 2017 and 2018). Study-level background: Patients and healthy donors did not differ in mean age, gender distribution, total cell number or subset yield. A total of about 100,000,000 sorted cells were examined across all samples, and RNA yield correlated strongly with the number of cells per subset. Naive and central memory subsets were obtained from all 30 or so donors, but regulatory and stem cell-like memory subsets were isolated from only 8 patients and about eight healthy donors. The study compared the TCRB repertoires of sorted circulating CD4+ T cell subsets in recently diagnosed type 1 diabetes patients with those in matched healthy donors.

Overall study results and their limits: The naive, central memory and regulatory TCRB repertoires appeared to resemble one another more closely among patients than among healthy donors. Sequencing cDNA rather than genomic DNA could over-represent highly expressing activated cells, although activation and CD3 levels did not differ between groups. Shorter templates might be favored by PCR, yet because patient and control samples were amplified and corrected together, any such skew would affect both groups equally. At VDJ recombination sites, type 1 diabetes patients had fewer insertions and more deleted nucleotides, which implies abnormalities in thymic rearrangement. HLA sub-analyses involved small numbers of individuals, so any influence of HLA type on TCRB rearrangement remained unresolved. A moderate but significant shortening of TCRB CDR3 length was observed in type 1 diabetes patients in all four CD4+ subsets.

A remark on this clone: No cognate antigen has been identified for it. No clone much larger than this one lies a single base away; base qualities are absent.

From each donor, a single peripheral blood sample of about 120 mL on average was drawn into heparinised tubes. A BD FACSAria II was used to sort naive, central memory, regulatory and stem cell-like memory CD4+ T cells with a panel that included CD45RO, CCR7, CD25, CD127, CD95 and CD27. A purity above 95% was achieved for all sorted populations. PBMCs were isolated right away by Lymphoprep density gradient centrifugation and were stained directly, without culture. So that batch effects would be minimized, each experiment stained and sorted samples in pairs, pairing one healthy donor with one patient. All of the isolated RNA was reverse transcribed with the High Capacity cDNA Reverse Transcription Kit, so expressed TCRB transcripts were sequenced. Deep immunoSEQ sequencing was applied to naive, central memory and regulatory T cell samples, giving an average of about 3.6 million total reads per sample. Sorted cells were lysed in RLT buffer and RNA was extracted with DNase-treated RNeasy Micro or Mini kits, depending on cell number. Each cell subset was processed separately to prevent cross-contamination, with patient and healthy donor samples processed together. The immunoSEQ multiplex PCR was used to amplify TCRB sequences from cDNA, generating 87-bp fragments that spanned the CDR3 region. Sequencing of the amplicons was done on the Illumina HiSeq platform. Regarding the original processing steps: PCR bias was corrected computationally using synthetic template baselines, and reads within Hamming distance 2 were collapsed, with unmergeable singletons discarded. Reads were aligned against IMGT to assign V, D and J genes, CDR3 length and insertions or deletions at six rearrangement sites. Within each subset, clonotype counts were normalized to sorted cell number, after which true diversity and Gini coefficients were computed with the tcR R package. Repertoire sharing was quantified using the overlap coefficient calculated on TCRB nucleotide sequences. Out-of-frame TCRB sequences from naive cells were analyzed to stand in for the pre-selection repertoire. This is the immuneACCESS table as TCRdb keeps it, with only in-frame sequences that have V and J called. A part of the clones is gone; compared with another copy, unresolved V genes explain less than half, and the rest is unexplained. From that table come the V and J calls and clone size; the DNA was used to work out D and trimming. The sample has hundreds of thousands of clones on record, around 12% of them singletons. The ten biggest clones cover less than 0.02% of the sample.

The sequencing input was naive CD4+ T cells from blood. According to the study, the label for this sample's cell subset or site signals: true naive CD4+ T cells. The receptor comes from a man younger than 35 in good health.

The DNA is TGTGCCAGCAGCGTCGGGACAGGGGGCGGTTTTGGTGAAAAACTGTTTTTT. Its protein product is CASSVGTGGGFGEKLFF. The chain is assembled from TRBV9 and TRBJ1-4, and 12 bases in between align with TRBD1. Based on the germline V gene, the CDR1 and CDR2 sequences are SGDLS and YYNGEE. The CDR3 goes from the cysteine to the phenylalanine over 17 residues. This entry keeps only the CDR3 DNA: 51 bases, framed from base 1. Germline trimming amounts to 2 bases on V and 7 bases on J, with 9 as the count of junction bases outside the gene matches.